The clone carrying this T cell receptor beta chain was recorded only once. These data are taken from a study of cytomegalovirus exposure and HLA in healthy donors. Germline assignment: CDR1 SNHLY and CDR2 FYNNEI. V gave up 8 bases and J gave up 7 bases; unmatched junction bases: 8. The CDR3 totals 13 residues. 13 Jbeta primers and 60 Vbeta primers were used for the PCR. The repertoire was sequenced with immunoSEQ multiplex PCR; TCRdb's copy has only in-frame clones and lacks some. The sample comprises around 99,000 clones, around 77% of which are singletons, and approximately 4.2% rests with the top ten.

The sequence was collected from a male donor in good health and CMV-seronegative. The chain employs TRBV2 and TRBJ1-5, with TRBD1 matching over 7 bases. Sequencing used PBMCs. The CDR3 loop reads CASSDRELQPQHF. Here the CDR3 DNA reads TGTGCCAGCTCAGACAGGGAACTCCAGCCCCAGCATTTT.